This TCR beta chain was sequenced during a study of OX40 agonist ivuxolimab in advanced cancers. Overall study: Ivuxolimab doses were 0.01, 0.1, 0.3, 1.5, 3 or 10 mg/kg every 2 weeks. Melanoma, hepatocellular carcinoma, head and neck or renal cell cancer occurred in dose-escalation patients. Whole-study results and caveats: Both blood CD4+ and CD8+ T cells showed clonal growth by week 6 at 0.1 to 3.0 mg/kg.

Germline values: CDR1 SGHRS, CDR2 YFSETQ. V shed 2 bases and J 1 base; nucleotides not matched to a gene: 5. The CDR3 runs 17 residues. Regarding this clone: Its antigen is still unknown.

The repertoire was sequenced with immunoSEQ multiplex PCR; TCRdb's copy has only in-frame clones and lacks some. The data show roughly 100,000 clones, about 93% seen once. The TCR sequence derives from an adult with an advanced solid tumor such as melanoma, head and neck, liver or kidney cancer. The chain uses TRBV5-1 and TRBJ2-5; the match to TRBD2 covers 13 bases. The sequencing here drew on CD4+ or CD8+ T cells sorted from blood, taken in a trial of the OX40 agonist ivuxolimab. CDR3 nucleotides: TGCGCCAGCAGCTTTGGTCGACTAGCGGGAGGCCAAGAGACCCAGTACTTC. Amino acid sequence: CASSFGRLAGGQETQYF.